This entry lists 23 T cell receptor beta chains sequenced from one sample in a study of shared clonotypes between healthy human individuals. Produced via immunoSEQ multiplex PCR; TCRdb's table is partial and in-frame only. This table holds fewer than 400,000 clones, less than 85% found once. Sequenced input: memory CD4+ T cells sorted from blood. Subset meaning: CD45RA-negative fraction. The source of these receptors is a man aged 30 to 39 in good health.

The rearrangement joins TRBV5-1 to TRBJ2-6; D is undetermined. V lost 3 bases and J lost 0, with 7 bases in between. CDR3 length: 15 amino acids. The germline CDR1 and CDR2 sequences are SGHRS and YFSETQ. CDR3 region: CASSWQRSGANVLTF. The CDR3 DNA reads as TGCGCCAGCAGCTGGCAACGCTCTGGGGCCAACGTCCTGACTTTC.

Here the CDR3 DNA reads TGTGCCAGCAGTGAGGTCGTGATAGGTGAGCAGTTCTTC. Protein sequence: CASSEVVIGEQFF. The chain links TRBV6-1 to TRBJ2-1, with D hard to call. CDR1 and CDR2 (germline): MNHNS, SASEGT. The V gene lost 3 bases and the J gene lost 9 bases, with 12 bases spanning the gap. CDR3 length equals 13 residues.

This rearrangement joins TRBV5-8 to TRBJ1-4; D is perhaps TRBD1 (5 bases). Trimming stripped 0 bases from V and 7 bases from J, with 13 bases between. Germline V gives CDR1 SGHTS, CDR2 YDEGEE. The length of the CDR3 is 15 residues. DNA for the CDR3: TGTGCCAGCAGCTTGGGGTCAGGGAATAGTGAAAAACTGTTTTTT. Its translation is CASSLGSGNSEKLFF.

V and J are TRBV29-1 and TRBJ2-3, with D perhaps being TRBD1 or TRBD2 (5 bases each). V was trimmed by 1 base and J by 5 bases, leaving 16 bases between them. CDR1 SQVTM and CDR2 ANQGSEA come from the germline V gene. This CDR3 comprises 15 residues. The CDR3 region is CSVEGGPRGRDTQYF. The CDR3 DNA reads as TGCAGCGTTGAAGGGGGACCTAGAGGAAGAGATACGCAGTATTTT.

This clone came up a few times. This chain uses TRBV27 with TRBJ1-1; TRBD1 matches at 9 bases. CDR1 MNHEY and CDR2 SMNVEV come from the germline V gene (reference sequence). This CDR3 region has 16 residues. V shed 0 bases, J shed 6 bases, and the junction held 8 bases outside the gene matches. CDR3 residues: CASSLSFTGGASEAFF. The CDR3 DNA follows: TGTGCCAGCAGTTTATCCTTTACAGGGGGCGCCTCTGAAGCTTTCTTT.

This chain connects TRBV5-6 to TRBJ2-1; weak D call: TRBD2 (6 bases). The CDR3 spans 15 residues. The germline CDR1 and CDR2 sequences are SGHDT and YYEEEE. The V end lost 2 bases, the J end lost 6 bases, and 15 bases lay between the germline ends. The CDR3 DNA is TGTGCCAGCAGCTTAGGGGTTAGCGGCAGCAATGAGCAGTTCTTC. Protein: CASSLGVSGSNEQFF.

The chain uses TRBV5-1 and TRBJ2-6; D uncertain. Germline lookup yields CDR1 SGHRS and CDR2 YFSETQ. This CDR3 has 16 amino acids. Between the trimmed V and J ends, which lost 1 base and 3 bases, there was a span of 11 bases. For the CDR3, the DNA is TGCGCCAGCAGCTTGAGGACGGCTGGTGGGGCCAACGTCCTGACTTTC. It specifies CASSLRTAGGANVLTF.

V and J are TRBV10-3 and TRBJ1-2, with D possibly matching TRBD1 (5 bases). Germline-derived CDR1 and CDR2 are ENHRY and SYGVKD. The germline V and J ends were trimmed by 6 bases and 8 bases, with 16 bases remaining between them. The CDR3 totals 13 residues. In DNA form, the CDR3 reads TGTGCCATCAGGGACAAAGATCTGCGGGGCTACACCTTC. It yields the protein CAIRDKDLRGYTF.

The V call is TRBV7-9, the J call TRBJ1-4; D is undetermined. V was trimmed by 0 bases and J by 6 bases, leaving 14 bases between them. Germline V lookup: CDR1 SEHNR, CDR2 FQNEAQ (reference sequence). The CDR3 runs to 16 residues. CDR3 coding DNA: TGTGCCAGCAGCTTAGCAGACGGACTGGTGGATGAAAAACTGTTTTTT. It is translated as CASSLADGLVDEKLFF. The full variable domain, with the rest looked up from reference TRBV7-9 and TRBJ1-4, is DTGVSQNPRHKITKRGQNVTFRCDPISEHNRLYWYRQTLGQGPEFLTYFQNEAQLEKSRLLSDRFSAERPKGSFSTLEIQRTEQGDSAMYLCASSLADGLVDEKLFFGSGTQLSVL.

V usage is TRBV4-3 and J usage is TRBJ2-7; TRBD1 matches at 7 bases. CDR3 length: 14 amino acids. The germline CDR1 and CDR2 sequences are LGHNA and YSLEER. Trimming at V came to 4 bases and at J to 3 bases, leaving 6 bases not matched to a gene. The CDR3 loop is CASSPRQGNYEQYF. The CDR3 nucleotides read TGCGCCAGCAGCCCTCGACAGGGTAACTACGAGCAGTACTTC.

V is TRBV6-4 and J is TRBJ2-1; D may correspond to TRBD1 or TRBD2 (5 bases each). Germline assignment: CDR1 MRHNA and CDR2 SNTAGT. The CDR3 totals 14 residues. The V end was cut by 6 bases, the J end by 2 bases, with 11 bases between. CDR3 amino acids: CASSRDLTYNEQFF. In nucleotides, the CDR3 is TGTGCCAGCAGCCGGGACCTAACCTACAATGAGCAGTTCTTC.

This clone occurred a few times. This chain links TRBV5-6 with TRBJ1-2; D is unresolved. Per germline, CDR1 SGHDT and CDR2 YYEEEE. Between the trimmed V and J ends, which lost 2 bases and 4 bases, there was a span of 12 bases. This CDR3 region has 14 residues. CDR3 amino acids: CASSLGRASYGYTF. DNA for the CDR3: TGTGCCAGCAGCTTAGGACGCGCCAGCTATGGCTACACCTTC.

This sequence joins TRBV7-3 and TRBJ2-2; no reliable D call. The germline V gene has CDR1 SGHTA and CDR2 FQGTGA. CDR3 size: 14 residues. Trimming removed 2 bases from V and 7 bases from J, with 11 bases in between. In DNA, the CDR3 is TGTGCCAGCAGCTTAGGGCTAGTGGGCGGGGAGCTGTTTTTT. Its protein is CASSLGLVGGELFF.

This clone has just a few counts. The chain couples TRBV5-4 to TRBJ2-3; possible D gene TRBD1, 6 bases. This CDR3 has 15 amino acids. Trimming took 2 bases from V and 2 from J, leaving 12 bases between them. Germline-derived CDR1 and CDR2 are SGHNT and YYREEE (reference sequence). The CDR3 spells CASSLPQGITDTQYF. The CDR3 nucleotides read TGTGCCAGCAGCTTACCACAGGGAATCACAGATACGCAGTATTTT. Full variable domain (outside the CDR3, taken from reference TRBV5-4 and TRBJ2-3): ETGVTQSPTHLIKTRGQQVTLRCSSQSGHNTVSWYQQALGQGPQFIFQYYREEENGRGNFPPRFSGLQFPNYSSELNVNALELDDSALYLCASSLPQGITDTQYFGPGTRLTVL.

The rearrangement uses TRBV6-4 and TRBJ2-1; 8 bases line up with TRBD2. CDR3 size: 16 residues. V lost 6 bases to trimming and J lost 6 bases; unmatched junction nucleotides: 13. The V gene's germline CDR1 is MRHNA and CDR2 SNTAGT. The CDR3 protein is CASSLTAETSGNEQFF. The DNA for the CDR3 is TGTGCCAGCAGCTTGACGGCCGAAACTAGCGGCAATGAGCAGTTCTTC.

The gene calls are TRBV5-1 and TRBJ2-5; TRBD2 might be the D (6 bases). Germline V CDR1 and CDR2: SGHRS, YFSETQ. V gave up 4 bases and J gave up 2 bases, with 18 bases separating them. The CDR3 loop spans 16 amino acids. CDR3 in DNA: TGCGCCAGCAGCCCCAATATGGGGGGAGGTCAAGAGACCCAGTACTTC. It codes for CASSPNMGGGQETQYF.

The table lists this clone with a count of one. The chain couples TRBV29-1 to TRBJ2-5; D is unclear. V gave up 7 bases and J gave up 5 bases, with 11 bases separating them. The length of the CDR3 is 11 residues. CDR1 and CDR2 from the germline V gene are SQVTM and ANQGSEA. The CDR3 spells CSGTIGETQYF. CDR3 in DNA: TGCAGCGGCACTATTGGGGAGACCCAGTACTTC.

CDR3 loop: CSAYRATEQFF. DNA for the CDR3: TGCAGTGCTTACAGGGCGACTGAGCAGTTCTTC. The chain uses TRBV20-1 and TRBJ2-1; tentative D call: TRBD1 (6 bases). V was cut by 5 bases and J by 9 bases, with 11 bases left in between. The CDR3 spans 11 residues. Germline CDR1 is DFQATT and CDR2 is SNEGSKA (reference sequence).

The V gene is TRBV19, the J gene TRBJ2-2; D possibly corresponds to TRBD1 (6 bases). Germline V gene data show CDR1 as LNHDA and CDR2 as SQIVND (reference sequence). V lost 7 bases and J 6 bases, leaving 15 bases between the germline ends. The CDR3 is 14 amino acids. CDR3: CASMSQGNAGELFF. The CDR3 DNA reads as TGTGCCAGTATGAGCCAGGGGAATGCCGGGGAGCTGTTTTTT.

CDR3 sequence: CASRVTGRLYEQYF. The CDR3 DNA follows: TGTGCCAGCAGGGTGACAGGGAGGCTCTACGAGCAGTACTTC. The V and J genes are TRBV6-1 and TRBJ2-7; TRBD1 might be the D (7 bases). Trimming pared 6 bases from V and 3 bases from J, leaving 15 bases between. This CDR3 is 14 amino acids long. From germline, CDR1 is MNHNS and CDR2 SASEGT.

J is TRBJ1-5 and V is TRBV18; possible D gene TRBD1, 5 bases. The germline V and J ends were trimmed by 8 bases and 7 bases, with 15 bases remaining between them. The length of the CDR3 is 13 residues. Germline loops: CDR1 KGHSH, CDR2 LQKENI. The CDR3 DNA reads TGTGCCAGCAGCCATTCAGGGTTGCAGCCCCAGCATTTT. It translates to CASSHSGLQPQHF.

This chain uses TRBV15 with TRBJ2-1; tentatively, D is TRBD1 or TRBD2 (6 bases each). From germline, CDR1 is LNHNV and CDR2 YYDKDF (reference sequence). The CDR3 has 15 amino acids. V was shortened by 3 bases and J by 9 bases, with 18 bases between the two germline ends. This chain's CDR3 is CATSSSGGRAGEQFF. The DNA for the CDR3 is TGTGCCACCAGCAGCTCCGGGGGCAGGGCGGGTGAGCAGTTCTTC.

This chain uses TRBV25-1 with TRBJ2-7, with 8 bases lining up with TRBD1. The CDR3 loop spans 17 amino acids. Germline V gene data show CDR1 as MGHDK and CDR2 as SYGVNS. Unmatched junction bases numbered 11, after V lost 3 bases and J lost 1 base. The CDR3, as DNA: TGTGCCAGCAGTGACCCACACGGGACAGGATTTTCCTACGAGCAGTACTTC. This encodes CASSDPHGTGFSYEQYF.